The present T cell receptor beta chain was sequenced within a study of shared clonotypes between healthy human individuals. On this clone itself: Antigen unknown.

Study-level results: Naive subsets, compared against memory subsets, generally had larger estimated richness values. In a handful of donors, about 5% of naive CD4 clonotypes appeared in common.

The CDR3 has 19 amino acids. After removal of 1 base from V and 0 bases from J, the junction contained 12 bases not matched to a gene. The germline gives CDR1 SEHNR, CDR2 FQNEAQ (reference sequence). Measured with immunoSEQ multiplex PCR; TCRdb has only the in-frame clones, and not every one. The sample carries approximately 2,300,000 clones, around 90% recorded once. Input material: naive CD4+ T cells from PBMCs. Subset here: CD45RA+ positively selected. The TCR sequence derives from a man aged 18 to 35 in good health. Some clones in this sample may be carry-over from other donors' samples. This chain uses TRBV7-9 with TRBJ2-3; TRBD2 matches 8 bases. This CDR3 is CASSLVSTERESSTDTQYF. The DNA of the CDR3 is TGTGCCAGCAGCTTAGTCTCAACGGAGCGGGAGTCTAGCACAGATACGCAGTATTTT.